This T cell receptor (beta chain) was identified during a study of Ad26.COV2.S vaccination and SARS-CoV-2 variants. Findings and caveats of the study: Analyses of TCR breadth and depth may have underestimated total T cell responses. After vaccination, substantial breadth of spike-specific CD8+ and CD4+ responses was reported. Placebo recipients had lower spike-specific TCR breadth than vaccine recipients.

In its sample, this clone was seen once. Its antigen is unknown. Assay: immunoSEQ multiplex PCR; the TCRdb copy retains only in-frame clones and omits some. The table includes roughly 380,000 clones, about 90% detected once. Specimen: peripheral blood, collected after recovery from COVID-19. This TCR was recovered from a human donor who had recovered from COVID-19.

CDR3 nucleotides: TGCGCCAGCAGCCAAGACGCCCTTACCTTGGGACAGGGGCTGAACACCGGGGAGCTGTTTTTT. This sequence encodes CASSQDALTLGQGLNTGELFF. V usage is TRBV4-1 and J usage is TRBJ2-2, with 10 bases matching TRBD1. CDR1 and CDR2 (germline): MGHRA, YSYEKL. The CDR3 contains 21 residues. J gave up 1 base and V 0 bases, and 14 bases lay outside the gene matches.